The clone carrying this T cell receptor (beta chain) was counted many times. Its matching antigen is unknown. These data belong to a study of identical twins. Study results and limitations: Surplus twin overlap in beta out-of-frame sequences was less pronounced.

V lost 5 bases and J lost 4; bases outside the gene matches: 6. The germline V gene encodes CDR1 MRHNA and CDR2 SNTAGT. The CDR3 covers 14 residues. One entry per CDR3 protein results from TCRdb running MiXCR on the 5' RACE reads. This sample yields about 200,000 distinct CDR3 sequences, of which roughly a tenth are seen a single time; 4.5% to 5.5% belongs to the top ten. The sequenced material came from memory (CD45RO+) T cells sorted from blood. The rearrangement joins TRBV6-4 to TRBJ2-3; 7 nucleotides match TRBD1. This receptor was identified in a woman aged 18-30 years in good health. CDR3 in DNA: TGTGCCAGCAGTCCGACAGGGTTCCCAGATACGCAGTATTTT. Translated: CASSPTGFPDTQYF.